This T cell receptor (beta chain) was recovered during a study of T cell responses to AZD1222 COVID-19 vaccine (dated by TCRdb to the early 2020s). Background for the entire study: TCR sequencing covered some 240 trial participants: 207 given two doses of AZD1222 and 26 given two doses of MenACWY control vaccine. Trial participants were enrolled by age into subgroups of 18-55, 56-69 and 70-plus years, and approximately 150, 30 and 60 TCR-sequenced participants, respectively, were included in these subgroups. Results the study describes overall, beyond this receptor: After two AZD1222 doses, both the breadth and the depth of spike-specific TCRs were significantly higher than at day 0 and than in MenACWY recipients. Epitopes outside the regions mutated in the B.1.351 and B.1.1.7 variants were reportedly recognized by nearly half of the unique spike-specific TCRs. The 56-69-year group was small, and its depth increase did not reach significance, likely because of low power. CD4 TCRs associated with the vaccine covered the entire spike protein, and the dominant responses were in regions 160-218 and 743-854. Participants were mostly white British, with more females than males. The authors suggested clonal diversity may have been underestimated. No day 14 peak-response samples were available, so repertoires were characterized only after the peak T cell response. Conclusions about previously exposed vaccinees were limited because only six AZD1222 recipients were SARS-CoV-2 seropositive at baseline.

Inclusive of the bounding cysteine and phenylalanine, the CDR3 is 15 residues long. The only DNA kept is the CDR3, 45 bases in frame from the first base. As encoded in the germline V gene (reference sequence), CDR1 is MNHEY while CDR2 is SMNVEV. V loses 5 bases, J loses 2 bases, and the germline ends lie 16 bases apart. The CDR3 regions of human TCRbeta chains were analyzed by immunosequencing. The authors' pipeline ran thus. TCRs in the repertoires were matched against a reference library of SARS-CoV-2-specific TCRs that had been generated with the MIRA antigen-specificity platform. Breadth was defined as the fraction of unique TCRs that were SARS-CoV-2-associated, and depth was defined as the fraction of total T cells that were SARS-CoV-2-associated. Using the MIRA data, each spike-specific TCR was mapped to the spike region that the TCR reacts to and placed in a CD4 or CD8 class. Log10-transformed breadth and depth values were compared by one-way ANOVA with Sidak's multiple comparisons tests. TCRdb carries this immuneACCESS record with in-frame sequences only. Its versions omit some clonotypes, under half of them owing to an unresolved V gene in the studies checked, with the rest unexplained. The V and J calls and clone size come from that table; D and trimming were worked out from the DNA. The sample includes some 180,000 clones, with approximately 91% observed a single time. Jointly, the top ten make up more than 1.5% of the sample.

Comment on this clone: Its specific antigen is unknown. One base away there is no much larger clone; base qualities are not given.

Reading the label with the study, this specimen's time point is: about 28 days (+/-7) after the second vaccine dose. AZD1222 recipients with second doses at about 4 weeks or about 12 weeks were pooled, because spike-specific TCR depth and breadth did not differ between schedules. Vaccinee samples were obtained from the UK trials COV001 and COV002, which included a single-blind randomized controlled phase 2/3 trial of AZD1222 (ChAdOx1 nCoV-19) in healthy adults. Trial participant PBMC samples were collected at day 0 and day 28 after the second dose for TCRbeta chain sequencing. The chain uses TRBV27 and TRBJ2-7; the D gene lacks a confident call. Sequencing used peripheral blood, obtained 28 days after the second AZD1222 dose. This clonotype was obtained from an adult who received the AZD1222 COVID-19 vaccine. In nucleotides, the sequence is TGTGCCAGCAGTCCAAAAGCCCGAATAGCCTACGAGCAGTACTTC. Its product reads: CASSPKARIAYEQYF.